This TCR beta chain was found in a study of blood T cell repertoires in COVID-19 (dated by TCRdb to the early 2020s). Notes on the research overall: Samples from collaborators originated in the United States, Italy and Spain and spanned both the acute and convalescent phases of COVID-19. A de-identified subject ID, COVID-19 status, age in years and sex were almost always included in the sample metadata. The samples were drawn from the first 160 participants of the ongoing ImmuneRACE study and from 950 to 1,500 subjects provided by 6 global collaborators. Deeply sampled blood TCRbeta repertoires from subjects exposed to, actively infected with, or recovered from COVID-19 were included in the dataset. The material from the prospective study consisted of cDNA or gDNA derived from T cells, B-cell-depleted T cells, or PBMCs. The repertoires were released in a freely available public database intended as a resource for research on the immune response to SARS-CoV-2. Where available, HLA class I and class II types were taken from metadata supplied by the sample provider and were not determined by assay-based typing. Beyond this particular receptor, the publication reports: How much clinical and demographic metadata was included differed by source and by participant, and the metadata was provided uncurated.

The V end gives up 0 bases and the J end 2 bases, leaving 1 base in the junction not matched to a gene. The CDR1 and CDR2 encoded by the germline V gene are SGDLS and YYNGEE. From its cysteine to its phenylalanine, the CDR3 spans 16 amino acids. The retained sequence is limited to the CDR3, 48 bases, with the frame set at the first base. Of note for this clone: There is no known antigen for this receptor. Base-call qualities are not available, and no considerably larger clone is one nucleotide away.

TCRbeta CDR3 regions were amplified from genomic DNA using the immunoSEQ Assay, a bias-controlled multiplex PCR. In the authors' own workflow: Nucleated cell counts per sample were estimated from amplification of reference gene primers within the assay. To quantify the absolute abundance of each unique TCRbeta CDR3 rearrangement, sequence reads were collapsed and filtered. Productive Simpson clonality was computed per sample as the square root of Simpson's diversity index over productive rearrangements. TCRdb provides this immuneACCESS table in a form limited to in-frame rearrangements. Some clones are lacking; in checked studies, under half of them reflect an unresolved V gene, and why the rest are absent is not known. That table gives V, J and clone size, and the DNA gave D and trimming. This sample lists under 80,000 clones; around nine tenths were detected once. Clones ranked in the top ten supply 1% of the sample.

Collaborating institutions collected whole blood in K2EDTA tubes following their own protocols. For TCRbeta analysis, collaborators shipped samples as frozen whole blood, isolated PBMCs, or DNA extracted from either of those sample types. Rearrangement joined TRBV9 to TRBJ2-2; the central 10 bases match TRBD2. This clonotype originated in a man aged 70 or older with acute or convalescent COVID-19. The specimen sequenced was peripheral blood. The nucleotide sequence reads as follows: TGTGCCAGCAGCGTAGTAGCGGGAGGAAACACCGGGGAGCTGTTTTTT. Its coded protein is CASSVVAGGNTGELFF.